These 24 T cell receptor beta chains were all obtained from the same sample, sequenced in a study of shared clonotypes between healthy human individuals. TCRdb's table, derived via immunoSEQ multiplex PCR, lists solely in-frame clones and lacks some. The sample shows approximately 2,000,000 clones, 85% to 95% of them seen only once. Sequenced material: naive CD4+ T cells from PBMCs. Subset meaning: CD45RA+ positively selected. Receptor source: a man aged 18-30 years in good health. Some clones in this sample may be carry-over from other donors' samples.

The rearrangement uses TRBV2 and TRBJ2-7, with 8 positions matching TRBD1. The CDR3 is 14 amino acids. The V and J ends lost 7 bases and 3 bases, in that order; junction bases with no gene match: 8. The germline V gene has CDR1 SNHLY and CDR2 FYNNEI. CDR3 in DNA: TGTGCCAGCAACCCGACAGGGGTGAACTACGAGCAGTACTTC. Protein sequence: CASNPTGVNYEQYF.

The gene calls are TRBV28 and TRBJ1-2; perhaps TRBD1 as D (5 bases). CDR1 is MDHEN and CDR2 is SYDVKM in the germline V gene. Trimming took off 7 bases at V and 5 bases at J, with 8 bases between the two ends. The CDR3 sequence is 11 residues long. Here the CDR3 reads CASKGVYGYTF. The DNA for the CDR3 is TGTGCCAGCAAAGGGGTTTATGGCTACACCTTC.

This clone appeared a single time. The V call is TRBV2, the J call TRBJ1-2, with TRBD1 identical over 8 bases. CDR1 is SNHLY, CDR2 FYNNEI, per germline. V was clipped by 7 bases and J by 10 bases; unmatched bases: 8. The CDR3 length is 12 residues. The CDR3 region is CASKDREAVYTF. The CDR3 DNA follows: TGTGCCAGCAAGGACAGGGAGGCTGTCTACACCTTC.

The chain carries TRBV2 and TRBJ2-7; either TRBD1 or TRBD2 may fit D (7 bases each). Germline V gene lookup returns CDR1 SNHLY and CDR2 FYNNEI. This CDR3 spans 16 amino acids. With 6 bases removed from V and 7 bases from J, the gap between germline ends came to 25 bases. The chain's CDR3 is CASSTPGGRGVKEQYF. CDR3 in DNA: TGTGCCAGCAGCACCCCGGGGGGCAGGGGGGTCAAGGAGCAGTACTTC.

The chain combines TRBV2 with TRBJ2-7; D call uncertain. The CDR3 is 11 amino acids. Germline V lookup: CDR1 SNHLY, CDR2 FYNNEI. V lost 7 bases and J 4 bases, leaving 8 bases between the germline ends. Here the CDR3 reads CASTGGYEQYF. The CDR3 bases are TGTGCCAGCACGGGTGGGTACGAGCAGTACTTC.

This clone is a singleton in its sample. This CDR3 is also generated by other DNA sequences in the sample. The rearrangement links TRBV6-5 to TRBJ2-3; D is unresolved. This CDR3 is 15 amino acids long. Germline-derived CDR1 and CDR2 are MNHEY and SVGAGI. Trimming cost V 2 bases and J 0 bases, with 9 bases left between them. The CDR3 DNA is TGTGCCAGCAGTTACAGTGGTCGGAGCACAGATACGCAGTATTTT. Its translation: CASSYSGRSTDTQYF.

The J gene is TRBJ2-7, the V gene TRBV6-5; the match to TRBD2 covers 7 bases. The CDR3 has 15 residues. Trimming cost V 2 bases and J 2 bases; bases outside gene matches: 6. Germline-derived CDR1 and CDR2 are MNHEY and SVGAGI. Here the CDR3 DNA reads TGTGCCAGCAGTTACCAAGCTAGCGGCACCTACGAGCAGTACTTC. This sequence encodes CASSYQASGTYEQYF.

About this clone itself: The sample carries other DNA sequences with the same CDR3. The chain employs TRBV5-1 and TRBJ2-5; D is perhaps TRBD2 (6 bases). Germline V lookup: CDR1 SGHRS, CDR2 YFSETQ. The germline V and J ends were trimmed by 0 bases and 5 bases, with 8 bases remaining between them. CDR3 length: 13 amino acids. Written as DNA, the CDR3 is TGCGCCAGCAGCTTGGCAGGAGGGGAGACCCAGTACTTC. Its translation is CASSLAGGETQYF.

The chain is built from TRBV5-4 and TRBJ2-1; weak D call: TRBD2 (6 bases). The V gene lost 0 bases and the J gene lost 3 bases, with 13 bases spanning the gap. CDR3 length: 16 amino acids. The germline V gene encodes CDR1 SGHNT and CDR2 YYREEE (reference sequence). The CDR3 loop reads CASSLVTSSFYNEQFF. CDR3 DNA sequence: TGTGCCAGCAGCTTGGTAACTAGCAGTTTCTACAATGAGCAGTTCTTC.

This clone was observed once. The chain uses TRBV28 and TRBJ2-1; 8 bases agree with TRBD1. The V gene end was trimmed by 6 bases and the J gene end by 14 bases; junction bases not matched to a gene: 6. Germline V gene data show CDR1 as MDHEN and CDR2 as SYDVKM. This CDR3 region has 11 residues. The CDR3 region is CASSVDREEFF. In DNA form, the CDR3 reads TGTGCCAGCAGCGTGGACAGGGAGGAGTTCTTC.

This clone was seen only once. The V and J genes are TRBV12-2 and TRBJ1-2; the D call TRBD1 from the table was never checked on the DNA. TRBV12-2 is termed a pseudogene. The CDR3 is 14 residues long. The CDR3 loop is CASRLVYRSYGYTF. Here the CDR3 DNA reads TGTGCAAGTCGCTTAGTGTACAGGAGCTATGGCTACACCTTC.

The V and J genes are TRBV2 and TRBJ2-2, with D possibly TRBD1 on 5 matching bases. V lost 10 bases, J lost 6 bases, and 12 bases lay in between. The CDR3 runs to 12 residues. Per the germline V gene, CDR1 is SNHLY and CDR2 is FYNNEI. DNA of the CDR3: TGTGCCACCAGGGTGTTGGCCGGGGAGCTGTTTTTT. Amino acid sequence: CATRVLAGELFF.

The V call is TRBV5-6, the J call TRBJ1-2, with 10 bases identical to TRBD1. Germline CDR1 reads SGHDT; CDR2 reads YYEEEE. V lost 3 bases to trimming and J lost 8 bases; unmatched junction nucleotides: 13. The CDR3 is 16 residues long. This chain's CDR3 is CASSSERTGGIVGYTF. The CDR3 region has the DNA TGTGCCAGCAGCTCAGAGCGGACAGGGGGGATAGTGGGCTACACCTTC.

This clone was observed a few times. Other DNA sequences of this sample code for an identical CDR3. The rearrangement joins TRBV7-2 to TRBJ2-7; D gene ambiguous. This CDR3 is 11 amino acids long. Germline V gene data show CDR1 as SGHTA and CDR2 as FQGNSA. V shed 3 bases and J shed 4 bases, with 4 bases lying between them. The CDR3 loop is CASSFRYEQYF. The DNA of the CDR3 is TGTGCCAGCAGCTTTCGGTACGAGCAGTACTTC.

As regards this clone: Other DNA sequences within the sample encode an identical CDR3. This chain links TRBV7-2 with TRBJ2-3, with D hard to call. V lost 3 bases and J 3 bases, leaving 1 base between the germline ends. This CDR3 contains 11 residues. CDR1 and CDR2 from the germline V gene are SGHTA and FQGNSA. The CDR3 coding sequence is TGTGCCAGCAGCTTTACAGATACGCAGTATTTT. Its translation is CASSFTDTQYF. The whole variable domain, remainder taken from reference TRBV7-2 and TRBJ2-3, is GAGVSQSPSNKVTEKGKDVELRCDPISGHTALYWYRQSLGQGLEFLIYFQGNSAPDKSGLPSDRFSAERTGGSVSTLTIQRTQQEDSAVYLCASSFTDTQYFGPGTRLTVL.

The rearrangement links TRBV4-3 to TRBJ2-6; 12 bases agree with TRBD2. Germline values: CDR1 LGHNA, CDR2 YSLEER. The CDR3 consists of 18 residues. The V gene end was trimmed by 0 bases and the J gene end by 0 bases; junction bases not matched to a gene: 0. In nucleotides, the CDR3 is TGCGCCAGCAGCCAAGAGACTAGCGGGAGCTCTGGGGCCAACGTCCTGACTTTC. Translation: CASSQETSGSSGANVLTF.

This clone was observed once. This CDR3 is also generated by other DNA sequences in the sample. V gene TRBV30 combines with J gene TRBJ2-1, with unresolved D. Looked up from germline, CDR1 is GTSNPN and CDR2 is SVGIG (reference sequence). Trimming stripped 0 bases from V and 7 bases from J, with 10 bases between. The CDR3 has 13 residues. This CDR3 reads CAWSVRRNNEQFF. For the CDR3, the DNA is TGTGCCTGGAGTGTACGACGGAATAATGAGCAGTTCTTC.

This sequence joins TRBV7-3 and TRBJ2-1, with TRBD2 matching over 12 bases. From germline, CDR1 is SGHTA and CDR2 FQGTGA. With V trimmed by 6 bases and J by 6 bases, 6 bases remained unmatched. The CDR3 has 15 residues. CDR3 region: CASRKLAGGINEQFF. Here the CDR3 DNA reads TGTGCCAGCAGGAAACTAGCGGGAGGAATCAATGAGCAGTTCTTC. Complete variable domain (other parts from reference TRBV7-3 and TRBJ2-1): GAGVSQTPSNKVTEKGKYVELRCDPISGHTALYWYRQSLGQGPEFLIYFQGTGAADDSGLPNDRFFAVRPEGSVSTLKIQRTERGDSAVYLCASRKLAGGINEQFFGPGTRLTVL.

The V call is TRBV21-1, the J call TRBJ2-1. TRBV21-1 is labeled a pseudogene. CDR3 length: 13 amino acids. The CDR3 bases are TGTGCCAGCAGCAAAGATGGACCGAGCGAGCAGTTCTTC. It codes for CASSKDGPSEQFF.

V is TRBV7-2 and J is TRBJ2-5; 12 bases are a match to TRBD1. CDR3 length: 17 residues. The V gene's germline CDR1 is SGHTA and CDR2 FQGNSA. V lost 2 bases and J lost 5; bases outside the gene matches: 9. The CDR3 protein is CASSLSFRDRGLETQYF. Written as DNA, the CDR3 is TGTGCCAGCAGCTTATCCTTCAGGGACAGGGGGCTGGAGACCCAGTACTTC.

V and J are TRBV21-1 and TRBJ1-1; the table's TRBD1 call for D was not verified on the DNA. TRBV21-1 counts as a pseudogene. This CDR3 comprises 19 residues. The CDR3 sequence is CASSKAPLGVAGTDTEAFF. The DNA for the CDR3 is TGTGCCAGCAGCAAAGCTCCACTAGGGGTGGCGGGGACAGACACTGAAGCTTTCTTT.

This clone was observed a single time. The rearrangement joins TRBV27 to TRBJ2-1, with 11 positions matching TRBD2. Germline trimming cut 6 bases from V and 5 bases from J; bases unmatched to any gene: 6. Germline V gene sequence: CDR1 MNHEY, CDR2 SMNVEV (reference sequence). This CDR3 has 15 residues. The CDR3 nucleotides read TGTGCCAGCAGGTCCATAGCGGGAGGGAACAATGAGCAGTTCTTC. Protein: CASRSIAGGNNEQFF.

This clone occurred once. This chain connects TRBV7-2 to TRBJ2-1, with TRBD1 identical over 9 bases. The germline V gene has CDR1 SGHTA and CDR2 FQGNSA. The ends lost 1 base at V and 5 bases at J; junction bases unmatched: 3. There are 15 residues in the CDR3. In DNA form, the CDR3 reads TGTGCCAGCAGCTTAGAGACAGGGGGGGACAATGAGCAGTTCTTC. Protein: CASSLETGGDNEQFF.

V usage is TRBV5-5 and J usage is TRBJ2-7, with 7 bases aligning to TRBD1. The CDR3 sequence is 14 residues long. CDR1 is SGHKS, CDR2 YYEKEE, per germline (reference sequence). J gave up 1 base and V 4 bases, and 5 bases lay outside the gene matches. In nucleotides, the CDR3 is TGTGCCAGCAGCAAAGGACAGGATTCCTACGAGCAGTACTTC. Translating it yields CASSKGQDSYEQYF.